This T cell receptor beta chain was recorded in a study of shared clonotypes between healthy human individuals. General observations from the study: Sample collection involved blood only; tissue repertoires are likely different.

CDR1 and CDR2 (germline): SQVTM, ANQGSEA. This CDR3 region has 13 residues. In regard to this clone: Its antigen is unknown.

Assay used: immunoSEQ multiplex PCR; TCRdb lists only in-frame clones, some missing. The table records about 960,000 clones, around 80% of them present only once. This sequence was found in a man between 18 and 29 years old in good health. The sample comprised memory CD4+ T cells sorted from blood. Subset noted: CD45RA-negative fraction. The chain joins TRBV29-1 to TRBJ2-5; 9 bases are shared with TRBD1. With the DNA end fitting TRBJ2-7 better, the J assignment may be wrong. CDR3 nucleotides: TGCAGCGTCGGGGCGACAGGGGGCTACGAGCAGTACTTC. It translates to CSVGATGGYEQYF.